These T cell receptor beta chains were read from a single sample in a study of OX40 agonist ivuxolimab in advanced cancers. The data were produced by immunoSEQ multiplex PCR, yet TCRdb's version contains in-frame clones alone and is incomplete. The data contain 50,000 to 75,000 clones, 70% to 90% of them singletons. The sample was CD4+ or CD8+ T cells sorted from blood, taken in a trial of the OX40 agonist ivuxolimab. These receptors were taken from an adult with an advanced solid tumor such as melanoma, head and neck, liver or kidney cancer. Both conserved end residues are part of each CDR3. Fields, in order: CDR3 DNA, CDR3 protein, D gene, V gene, J gene. D genes are given only for firm matches.

TGTGCCAGCAAGGGTATAGCGGGAGCAGATACGCAGTATTTT,CASKGIAGADTQYF,TRBD2,TRBV25-1,TRBJ2-3
TGTGCCAGCAGCTTAATCCCCGGACAAAACTACAATGAGCAGTTCTTC,CASSLIPGQNYNEQFF,-,TRBV7-3,TRBJ2-1
TGTGCCAGCAGCTTAGAACAGGGATTGGATACGCAGTATTTT,CASSLEQGLDTQYF,-,TRBV7-9,TRBJ2-3
TGTGCCATCAGTGAGTCGTCTGGGGGCGGGACTGAAGCTTTCTTT,CAISESSGGGTEAFF,-,TRBV10-3,TRBJ1-1
TGTGCCAGCAGGAGGACCGAAAGCTCCTACAATGAGCAGTTCTTC,CASRRTESSYNEQFF,-,TRBV2,TRBJ2-1
TGTGCCAGCTCACGTCCCGGGACAGGTAATCAGCCCCAGCATTTT,CASSRPGTGNQPQHF,TRBD1,TRBV18,TRBJ1-5
TGTGCCAGCTCACGTGGACAGGGGAGTACTGGAAACACCATATATTTT,CASSRGQGSTGNTIYF,TRBD1,TRBV18,TRBJ1-3
TGTGCCAGCAGCATTCAGGGGCAGGGTGACACTGAAGCTTTCTTT,CASSIQGQGDTEAFF,-,TRBV9,TRBJ1-1
TGTGCCAGCAGTTCAGGGGAGGCGTTAGGGACTGAAGCTTTCTTT,CASSSGEALGTEAFF,-,TRBV7-9,TRBJ1-1
TGTGCCAGCAGCCTTACCCCGGGACTAGCGGGAGAAAGTGAGCAGTTCTTC,CASSLTPGLAGESEQFF,TRBD2,TRBV4-2,TRBJ2-1
TGTGCCATCAGTGCTAGCGGGGCTTACTACGAGCAGTACTTC,CAISASGAYYEQYF,TRBD2,TRBV10-3,TRBJ2-7
TGCGCCAGCAGCTTTGGACTAGCGGGAGGCGCTAGCACAGATACGCAGTATTTT,CASSFGLAGGASTDTQYF,TRBD2,TRBV5-1,TRBJ2-3
TGTGCCAGCAGCCCCCAGGCCGATCCCTATGGCTACACCTTC,CASSPQADPYGYTF,-,TRBV6-1,TRBJ1-2
TGTGCCATCAGCCCGGGACTTCGGAGCTCTGGAAACACCATATATTTT,CAISPGLRSSGNTIYF,-,TRBV10-3,TRBJ1-3
TGTGCCAGTAGTATAACGCCGACAGGGAACTATGGCTACACCTTC,CASSITPTGNYGYTF,TRBD1,TRBV19,TRBJ1-2
TGTGCCAGCAGCAGCAGGGGGGGGAACTATGGCTACACCTTC,CASSSRGGNYGYTF,TRBD1,TRBV11-3,TRBJ1-2
TGTGCCAGCAGCGTAGGCCTAGACCCAGGGGAGACCCAGTACTTC,CASSVGLDPGETQYF,-,TRBV9,TRBJ2-5
TGTGCCAGCAGCTGGGGGGCAGGACCCTACGAGCAGTACTTC,CASSWGAGPYEQYF,-,TRBV11-3,TRBJ2-7
TGTGCCAGCAGTTTATCAGGGATCCCCTACGAGCAGTACTTC,CASSLSGIPYEQYF,-,TRBV27,TRBJ2-7
TGTGCCACCAGCAGAGATCGGGATGAGGTGACCCAGTACTTC,CATSRDRDEVTQYF,-,TRBV15,TRBJ2-5
TGTGCCAGTAGTGACAGGGGCGCCGGGGAGCTGTTTTTT,CASSDRGAGELFF,TRBD1,TRBV19,TRBJ2-2
TGTGCCAGCAAGGAGGGCGCCGGCACCGGGGAGCTGTTTTTT,CASKEGAGTGELFF,-,TRBV6-1,TRBJ2-2
TGTGCCAGCAGATCACGGGACCCCGGAGACACCATATATTTT,CASRSRDPGDTIYF,-,TRBV9,TRBJ1-3
TGTGCCAGCTCTGGTGGACAGGGGACAGATACGCAGTATTTT,CASSGGQGTDTQYF,TRBD1,TRBV11-2,TRBJ2-3
TGTGCCAGCAGTCCGACAGGGGGCTATGGCTACACCTTC,CASSPTGGYGYTF,TRBD1,TRBV6-1,TRBJ1-2
TGTGCCAGCAGCCGTATAGCGGGAGGAGGGGGTGAGCAGTTCTTC,CASSRIAGGGGEQFF,TRBD2,TRBV7-8,TRBJ2-1
TGCGCCAGTAGAATCCATGGGAGTACTGAAGCTTTCTTT,CASRIHGSTEAFF,-,TRBV19,TRBJ1-1
TGTGCCAGCAGCCTTAGGGGTGGCTATGGCTACACCTTC,CASSLRGGYGYTF,-,TRBV5-5,TRBJ1-2
TGTGCCAGCAGCAACCGACAGGGTCAAGATACGCAGTATTTT,CASSNRQGQDTQYF,TRBD1,TRBV7-6,TRBJ2-3
TGTGCCAGCAGTGACGCGGGACAGGGAGCAGAAAAACTGTTTTTT,CASSDAGQGAEKLFF,TRBD1,TRBV6-6,TRBJ1-4
TGTGCCAGCAGTTCCGATCCGGGACAAATCTACGAGCAGTACTTC,CASSSDPGQIYEQYF,-,TRBV6-6,TRBJ2-7
TGTGCCAGCAGTCGAGCCGGGACAGGGTACACCGGGGAGCTGTTTTTT,CASSRAGTGYTGELFF,TRBD1,TRBV28,TRBJ2-2
TGTGCCTGGAGTGGGGGCCCCTCTGCCCGGACCCAGTACTTC,CAWSGGPSARTQYF,-,TRBV30,TRBJ2-5
TGTGCCAGCAGCTTGACGCCGAATCCCCCACTAGGCGAGCAGTACTTC,CASSLTPNPPLGEQYF,-,TRBV5-6,TRBJ2-7
TGTGCCAGCAGCGCCGGGACTAGCGGACAAGAGACCCAGTACTTC,CASSAGTSGQETQYF,TRBD2,TRBV9,TRBJ2-5
TGTGCCATCAGCTTTAGCGGGAGGAATGAGCAGTTCTTC,CAISFSGRNEQFF,TRBD2,TRBV10-3,TRBJ2-1
TGCAGCGTCTCCGACAGGGGCGGAACTGAAGCTTTCTTT,CSVSDRGGTEAFF,TRBD1,TRBV29-1,TRBJ1-1
TGCGCCAGCAGCTTGGCCGATAAGAGCCAAGAGACCCAGTACTTC,CASSLADKSQETQYF,-,TRBV5-1,TRBJ2-5
TGTGCCAGCAGGAGGGGGGGTAGCGGGTCCGACAATGAGCAGTTCTTC,CASRRGGSGSDNEQFF,-,TRBV6-4,TRBJ2-1
TGCAGTGCTCAGGGGGAAACTGAAGCTTTCTTT,CSAQGETEAFF,TRBD1,TRBV20-1,TRBJ1-1
TGCGCCAGCAGCACGGGACAGGGAACGGCTGAAGCTTTCTTT,CASSTGQGTAEAFF,TRBD1,TRBV5-1,TRBJ1-1